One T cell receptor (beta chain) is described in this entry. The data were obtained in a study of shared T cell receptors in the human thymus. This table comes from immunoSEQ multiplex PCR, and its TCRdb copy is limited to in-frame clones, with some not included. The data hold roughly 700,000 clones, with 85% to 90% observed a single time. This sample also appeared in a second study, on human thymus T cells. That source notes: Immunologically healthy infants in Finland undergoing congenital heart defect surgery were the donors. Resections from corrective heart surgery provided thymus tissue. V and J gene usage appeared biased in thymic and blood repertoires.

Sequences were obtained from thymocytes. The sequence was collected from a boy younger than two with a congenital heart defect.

CDR3 residues: CASSQGTSGFLSYNEQFF. The CDR3 coding sequence is TGTGCCAGCAGCCAAGGGACTAGCGGGTTCTTATCCTACAATGAGCAGTTCTTC. V and J are TRBV4-2 and TRBJ2-1, with TRBD2 identical over 11 bases. J lost 1 base, V lost 1 base, and 6 bases had no gene match. CDR3 length equals 18 residues. Germline V CDR1 and CDR2: LGHNA, YNFKEQ.